The clone carrying this T cell receptor beta chain was picked up a small number of times. CDR3 size: 15 residues. Trimming shortened V by 2 bases and J by 7 bases, and 15 bases separated the two germline ends. Germline CDR1 is SGHRS and CDR2 is YFSETQ. This specimen comes from a study of T cells after yellow fever vaccination. TCRdb called the 5' RACE reads again in MiXCR, with one record for every CDR3 protein. The repertoire holds some 150,000 distinct CDR3 sequences, with approximately 11% as singletons. The V and J genes are TRBV5-1 and TRBJ2-2; a possible D gene is TRBD1 (6 bases). The receptor was isolated from a man between 18 and 35 years old who received the YFV17D yellow fever vaccine. The source material was CD8+ T cells sorted from PBMCs, sampled 15 days after the yellow fever booster vaccination. CDR3 region: CASSFSNRVLGELFF. Here the CDR3 DNA reads TGCGCCAGCAGCTTTTCGAACAGGGTACTCGGGGAGCTGTTTTTT.